This T cell receptor beta chain came from a study of blood T cell repertoires in COVID-19. Sequenced by immunoSEQ multiplex PCR; TCRdb stores in-frame clones only, minus some. Here the sample spans about 130,000 clones, around four fifths being singletons. J was trimmed by 4 bases and V by 4 bases; bases with no gene match: 6. This CDR3 has 15 residues. Germline assignment: CDR1 SGHDT and CDR2 YYEEEE. The sequenced material came from peripheral blood. The chain is built from TRBV5-6 and TRBJ2-1, with 9 bases that match TRBD2. The sequence was obtained from a man aged 60 to 69 with acute or convalescent COVID-19. In nucleotides, the CDR3 is TGTGCCAGCAGCCCGGGACTAGCAGATTACAATGAGCAGTTCTTC. Its protein product is CASSPGLADYNEQFF.